This TCR beta chain is drawn from a study of T-cell reconstitution after alpha-beta-depleted transplantation in children. A library of TCRbeta sequences, prepared with unique molecular identifiers, was generated. TCRdb passed the PCR reads through MiXCR, listing each CDR3 protein once. The repertoire holds about 980,000 distinct CDR3 sequences, roughly 29% seen once, with roughly 27% in the top ten. Germline CDR1 DFQATT, CDR2 SNEGSKA (reference sequence). V shed 3 bases and J shed 2 bases, with 15 bases lying between them. This CDR3 spans 15 amino acids. The chain recombines TRBV20-1 with TRBJ2-3; TRBD2 is a possible D gene (5 bases). The TCR sequence derives from a boy in the first two years of life who had a stem cell transplant for SCID, so the T cells may come from the graft donor. This material consisted of PBMCs, mostly from graft donor cells, taken 360 days after TCRalphabeta/CD19-depleted stem cell transplant. The CDR3 bases are TGCAGTGCTAGCAAAATTGGCCGGGACACAGATACGCAGTATTTT. This translates into CSASKIGRDTDTQYF.